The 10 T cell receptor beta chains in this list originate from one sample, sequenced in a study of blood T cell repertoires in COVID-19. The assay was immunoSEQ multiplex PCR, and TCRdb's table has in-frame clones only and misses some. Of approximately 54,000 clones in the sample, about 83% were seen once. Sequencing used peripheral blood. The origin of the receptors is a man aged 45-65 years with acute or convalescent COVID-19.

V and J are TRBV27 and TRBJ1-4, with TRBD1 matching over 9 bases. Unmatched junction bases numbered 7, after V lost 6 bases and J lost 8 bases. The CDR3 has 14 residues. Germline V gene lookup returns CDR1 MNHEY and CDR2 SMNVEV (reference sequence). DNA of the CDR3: TGTGCCAGCAGGCCACAGGGGGCGGGGGAAAAACTGTTTTTT. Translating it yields CASRPQGAGEKLFF.

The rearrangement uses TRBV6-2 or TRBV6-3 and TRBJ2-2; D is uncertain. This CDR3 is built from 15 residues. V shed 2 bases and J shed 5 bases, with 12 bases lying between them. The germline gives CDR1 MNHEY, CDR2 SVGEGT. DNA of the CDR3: TGTGCCAGCAGTTACCCCCTGTCCCGGACCGGGGAGCTGTTTTTT. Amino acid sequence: CASSYPLSRTGELFF.

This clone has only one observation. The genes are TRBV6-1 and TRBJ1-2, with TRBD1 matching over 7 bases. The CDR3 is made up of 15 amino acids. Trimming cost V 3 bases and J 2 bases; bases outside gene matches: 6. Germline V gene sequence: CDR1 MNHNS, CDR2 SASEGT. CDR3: CASSEWDRENYGYTF. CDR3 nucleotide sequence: TGTGCCAGCAGTGAGTGGGACAGAGAAAACTATGGCTACACCTTC.

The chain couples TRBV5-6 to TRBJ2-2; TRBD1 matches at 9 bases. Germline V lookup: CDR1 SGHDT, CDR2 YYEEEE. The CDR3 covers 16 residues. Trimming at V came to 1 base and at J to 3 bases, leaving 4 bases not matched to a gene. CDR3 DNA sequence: TGTGCCAGCAGCTTGTCGGGACAGGGTTACACCGGGGAGCTGTTTTTT. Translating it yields CASSLSGQGYTGELFF. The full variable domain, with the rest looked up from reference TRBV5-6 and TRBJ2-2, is DAGVTQSPTHLIKTRGQQVTLRCSPKSGHDTVSWYQQALGQGPQFIFQYYEEEERQRGNFPDRFSGHQFPNYSSELNVNALLLGDSALYLCASSLSGQGYTGELFFGEGSRLTVL.

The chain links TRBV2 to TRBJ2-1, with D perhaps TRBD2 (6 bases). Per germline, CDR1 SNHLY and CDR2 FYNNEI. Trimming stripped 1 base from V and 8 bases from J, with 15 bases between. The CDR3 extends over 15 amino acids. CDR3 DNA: TGTGCCAGCAGTGAAGGTAGCGGCCCCTGGGATGAGCAGTTCTTC. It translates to CASSEGSGPWDEQFF.

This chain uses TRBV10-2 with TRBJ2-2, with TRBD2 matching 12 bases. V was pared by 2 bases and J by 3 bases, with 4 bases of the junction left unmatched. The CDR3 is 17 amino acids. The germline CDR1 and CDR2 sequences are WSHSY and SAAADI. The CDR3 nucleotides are TGCGCCAGCAGTGAGCCCCGACTAGCGGGAGACACCGGGGAGCTGTTTTTT. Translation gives CASSEPRLAGDTGELFF.

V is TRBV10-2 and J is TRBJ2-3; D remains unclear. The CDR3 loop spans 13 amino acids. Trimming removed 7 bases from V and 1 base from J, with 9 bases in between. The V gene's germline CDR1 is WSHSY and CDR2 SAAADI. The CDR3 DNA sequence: TGCGCCAGCATTGCCCCGGGCACAGATACGCAGTATTTT. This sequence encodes CASIAPGTDTQYF.

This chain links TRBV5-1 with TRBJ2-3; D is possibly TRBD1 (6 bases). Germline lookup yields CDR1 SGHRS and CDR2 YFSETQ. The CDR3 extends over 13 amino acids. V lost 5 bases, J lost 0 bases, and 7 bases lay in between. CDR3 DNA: TGCGCCAGCAGACAGGGTAGCACAGATACGCAGTATTTT. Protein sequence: CASRQGSTDTQYF.

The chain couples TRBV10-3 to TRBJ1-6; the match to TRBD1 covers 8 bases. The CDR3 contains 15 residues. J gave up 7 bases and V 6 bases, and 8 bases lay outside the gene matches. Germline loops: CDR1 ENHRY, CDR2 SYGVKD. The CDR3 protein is CAIRDSDRENSPLHF. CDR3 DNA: TGTGCCATCAGGGACTCGGACAGGGAGAATTCACCCCTCCACTTT.

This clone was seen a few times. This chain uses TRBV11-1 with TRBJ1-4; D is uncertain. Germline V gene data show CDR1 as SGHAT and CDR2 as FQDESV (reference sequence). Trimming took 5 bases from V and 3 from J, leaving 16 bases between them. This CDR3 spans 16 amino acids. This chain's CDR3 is CASSRRRIGANEKLFF. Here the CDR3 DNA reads TGTGCCAGCAGCCGTCGGAGGATCGGAGCTAATGAAAAACTGTTTTTT.